This T cell receptor (beta chain) was captured by sequencing in a study of Graves' ophthalmopathy and Graves' hyperthyroidism. The wider study: Peripheral blood sampling occurred at initial diagnosis, before any treatment. Whole-study results and caveats: The model's prediction of ophthalmopathy progression had 70.59% sensitivity and around 72% specificity.

The germline V gene has CDR1 DFQATT and CDR2 SNEGSKA (reference sequence). This CDR3 has 11 residues. Trimming took off 6 bases at V and 8 bases at J, with 13 bases between the two ends. Using RNA transcripts, the TCR beta CDR3 regions were amplified. RT-PCR was first run with HTBI primers, then multiplex PCR in a second round. TCRdb ran MiXCR on the multiplex PCR reads and lists one entry per CDR3 protein. Among hundreds of thousands of distinct CDR3 sequences, about 41% were seen once, and the ten largest hold 3% to 4%. Ophthalmopathy in the donors was of moderate-to-severe activity, with CAS ≥3, NOSPECS ≥4 and duration under 3 months. It was from 9.5 to 10 ml of fresh peripheral blood that the PBMCs came. This clonotype was observed many times. Its antigen remains unidentified.

The sequence was obtained from an adult man with Graves' ophthalmopathy. The sequenced sample consisted of peripheral blood. V and J are TRBV20-1 and TRBJ1-2; possibly TRBD1 for D (5 bases). This CDR3 reads CSATRQGGYTF. CDR3 coding DNA: TGCAGTGCCACTCGCCAGGGAGGCTACACCTTC.